This entry lists 22 T cell receptor beta chains sequenced from one sample in a study of Ad26.COV2.S vaccination and SARS-CoV-2 variants. The treatment denotes: 15 to 20 received Ad26.COV2.S at low or high dose, single or two shots; about five received placebo; per-sample allocation not given. On day 63 after the first injection, vaccine and placebo recipients gave samples. Clones were sequenced by immunoSEQ multiplex PCR, and TCRdb holds only the in-frame ones, with some missing. The table records fewer than 400,000 clones, about 90% of them present only once. The specimen comprised peripheral blood, sampled in a trial of Ad26.COV2.S vaccine versus placebo. These receptor sequences come from a person aged 18-60 years who received the Ad26.COV2.S COVID-19 vaccine or a placebo.

This clone showed up just a few times. Other DNA sequences in this sample translate to the same CDR3. The chain recombines TRBV18 with TRBJ2-5; D may match TRBD1 or TRBD2 (5 bases each). CDR1 is KGHSH, CDR2 LQKENI, per germline. CDR3 length: 12 amino acids. Trimming left V 1 base short and J 5 bases short, with 5 bases between. CDR3 nucleotide sequence: TGTGCCAGCTCACCACGGGGGGAGACCCAGTACTTC. This translates into CASSPRGETQYF.

The rearrangement uses TRBV4-1 and TRBJ2-4; D tentatively fits TRBD1 or TRBD2 (5 bases each). Deletions cut 0 bases from V and 1 base from J, with 10 bases between. CDR1 is MGHRA, CDR2 YSYEKL, per germline. This CDR3 spans 16 amino acids. This CDR3 is CASSQDRGEAKNIQYF. In DNA form, the CDR3 reads TGCGCCAGCAGCCAAGATCGAGGGGAGGCCAAAAACATTCAGTACTTC.

This chain connects TRBV11-2 to TRBJ1-3; 9 nucleotides line up with TRBD1. Germline V gene sequence: CDR1 SGHAT, CDR2 FQNNGV. J lost 4 bases, V lost 4 bases, and 8 bases had no gene match. This CDR3 spans 16 amino acids. In DNA, the CDR3 is TGTGCCAGCAGCTCAGGGGACAGGGTATTCGGAAACACCATATATTTT. This gives the protein CASSSGDRVFGNTIYF.

The J gene is TRBJ2-2, the V gene TRBV21-1; TRBD1, the D gene given by the table, was not confirmed from the DNA. TRBV21-1 is an annotated pseudogene. This CDR3 contains 17 residues. The CDR3 DNA reads TGTGCCAGCAGCAAAGGGGCCAGGGAACCCATCCCCGGGGAGCTGTTTTTT. Residues: CASSKGAREPIPGELFF.

This clone was observed a single time. The chain combines TRBV19 with TRBJ2-1, with 7 bases identical to TRBD1. The CDR3 sequence is 16 residues long. Germline-derived CDR1 and CDR2 are LNHDA and SQIVND (reference sequence). V dropped 5 bases and J dropped 4; count of bases not matched to a gene: 11. CDR3 nucleotides: TGTGCCAGTAGTGGGACAGTCGGAAGTCCTTACAATGAGCAGTTCTTC. Protein sequence: CASSGTVGSPYNEQFF.

CDR3 bases: TGTGCCAGCAGCTCCGGGTTCAGGGGAGGAGCAGCTGAAGCTTTCTTT. Translating gives CASSSGFRGGAAEAFF. The chain couples TRBV7-2 to TRBJ1-1; tentatively, D is TRBD1 (6 bases). The V and J ends lost 4 bases and 6 bases respectively, with 21 bases between them. Germline CDR1 reads SGHTA; CDR2 reads FQGNSA. The CDR3 extends over 16 amino acids.

The chain couples TRBV2 to TRBJ1-3; D is possibly TRBD1 (5 bases). The V gene lost 6 bases and the J gene lost 2 bases, with 11 bases spanning the gap. The CDR3 is 14 residues long. Germline CDR1 SNHLY, CDR2 FYNNEI. The CDR3 coding sequence is TGTGCCAGCAGCTGGGGGTCCACTGGAAACACCATATATTTT. It yields the protein CASSWGSTGNTIYF.

V usage is TRBV4-3 and J usage is TRBJ1-1; D is undetermined. Germline lookup yields CDR1 LGHNA and CDR2 YSLEER. This CDR3 comprises 14 residues. Trimming stripped 0 bases from V and 3 bases from J, with 8 bases between. The chain's CDR3 is CASSQDQVHTEAFF. The CDR3 DNA is TGCGCCAGCAGCCAAGATCAGGTACACACTGAAGCTTTCTTT.

In the case of this clone: Other nucleotide sequences in the sample specify the same CDR3. The CDR3 reads CASRLNTEAFF. Written as DNA, the CDR3 is TGTGCCAGCAGATTGAACACTGAAGCTTTCTTT. The rearrangement uses TRBV6-5 and TRBJ1-1; no clear D gene. Deletions cut 6 bases from V and 0 bases from J, with 2 bases between. The germline CDR1 and CDR2 sequences are MNHEY and SVGAGI. This CDR3 has 11 residues.

J is TRBJ2-7 and V is TRBV19; 7 bases align to TRBD1. Germline assignment: CDR1 LNHDA and CDR2 SQIVND (reference sequence). With 5 bases clipped from V and 2 bases from J, the junction kept 9 bases outside the gene matches. The CDR3 is 15 residues long. The CDR3 sequence is CASSPPGQSTYEQYF. CDR3 bases: TGTGCCAGTAGTCCTCCGGGACAGAGTACCTACGAGCAGTACTTC.

The genes are TRBV4-1 and TRBJ1-2; D is possibly TRBD1 (6 bases). Germline CDR1 MGHRA, CDR2 YSYEKL. This CDR3 has 16 amino acids. V was pared by 4 bases and J by 2 bases, with 17 bases between. The CDR3 DNA follows: TGCGCCAGCAGCCCTATTCAGGGCACAGGGAACTATGGCTACACCTTC. This codes for CASSPIQGTGNYGYTF.

J is TRBJ1-1 and V is TRBV19; D gene ambiguous. The CDR3 spans 13 residues. Germline V CDR1 and CDR2: LNHDA, SQIVND (reference sequence). With 6 bases removed from V and 2 bases from J, the gap between germline ends came to 10 bases. The CDR3 region is CASRGWVNTEAFF. In DNA form, the CDR3 reads TGTGCCAGTAGGGGGTGGGTTAACACTGAAGCTTTCTTT.

CDR3 in amino acids: CASSQERPCEQYV. In nucleotides, the CDR3 is TGCGCCAGCAGCCAAGAGCGACCGTGCGAGCAGTACGTC. The chain links TRBV4-1 to TRBJ2-7; D not certain. V dropped 0 bases and J dropped 6 bases, with 9 bases sitting between them. Germline V gives CDR1 MGHRA, CDR2 YSYEKL. The CDR3 extends over 13 amino acids.

This clone was counted a single time. J is TRBJ2-4 and V is TRBV20-1; D is ambiguous. V lost 6 bases, J lost 5 bases, and 5 bases lay in between. The CDR3 covers 10 residues. CDR1 is DFQATT and CDR2 is SNEGSKA in the germline V gene (reference sequence). The CDR3 nucleotides read TGCAGTGCCCACGAAAACATTCAGTACTTC. Translated, it gives CSAHENIQYF.

The genes are TRBV4-1 and TRBJ2-2; 7 bases fit TRBD2. CDR3 length equals 17 residues. Germline V gene data show CDR1 as MGHRA and CDR2 as YSYEKL. The junction had 14 bases not matched to a gene; V was cut back by 3 bases and J by 7 bases. The CDR3 DNA sequence: TGCGCCAGCAGCCAGACCGGTGCGGGGGAGAAGAACGGGGAGCTGTTTTTT. Protein sequence: CASSQTGAGEKNGELFF.

The rearrangement links TRBV7-2 to TRBJ1-1; 8 nucleotides align to TRBD1. The germline gives CDR1 SGHTA, CDR2 FQGNSA. The CDR3 runs 13 residues. The trim removed 1 base at V and 11 bases at J, leaving 6 bases unmatched. This chain's CDR3 is CASSLGPGQVAFF. The CDR3 DNA reads as TGTGCCAGCAGCTTAGGTCCGGGACAGGTCGCTTTCTTT.

V gene TRBV28 combines with J gene TRBJ1-2; tentative D call: TRBD1 (5 bases). V was cut by 6 bases and J by 8 bases, with 19 bases left in between. This CDR3 spans 14 amino acids. CDR1 is MDHEN, CDR2 SYDVKM, per germline. The CDR3 sequence is CASRLLPGYNGYTF. The CDR3 region has the DNA TGTGCCAGCAGACTACTTCCAGGGTATAACGGCTACACCTTC.

The CDR3, as DNA: TGTGCCAGTAGTCCCCGTGGGGGAGTATCGAACACCGGGGAGCTGTTTTTT. This sequence encodes CASSPRGGVSNTGELFF. The V and J genes are TRBV19 and TRBJ2-2, with D possibly being TRBD1 or TRBD2 (5 bases each). Looked up from germline, CDR1 is LNHDA and CDR2 is SQIVND (reference sequence). V lost 5 bases to trimming and J lost 0 bases, with 16 bases between them. The CDR3 runs 17 residues.

The V call is TRBV19, the J call TRBJ2-3; the match to TRBD2 covers 8 bases. CDR1 is LNHDA and CDR2 is SQIVND in the germline V gene (reference sequence). The CDR3 contains 15 residues. After removal of 6 bases from V and 8 bases from J, the junction contained 13 bases not matched to a gene. In nucleotides, the CDR3 is TGTGCCAGTAGGCTTTCCGGGACTAGGAGCCCTACGCAGTATTTT. It yields the protein CASRLSGTRSPTQYF.

The chain carries TRBV18 and TRBJ1-4; D uncertain. Looked up from germline, CDR1 is KGHSH and CDR2 is LQKENI. V lost 6 bases and J 6 bases, leaving 11 bases between the germline ends. CDR3 length: 13 residues. The CDR3 loop reads CASSRDGDEKLFF. The CDR3 region has the DNA TGTGCCAGCTCTCGCGACGGGGATGAAAAACTGTTTTTT.

This clone was recorded only once. J is TRBJ2-1 and V is TRBV5-8; 9 positions agree with TRBD2. Germline trimming cut 2 bases from V and 2 bases from J; bases unmatched to any gene: 8. The CDR3 covers 17 residues. The V gene's germline CDR1 is SGHTS and CDR2 YDEGEE. CDR3 DNA: TGTGCCAGCAGCTTTATAGCGGGGGCGCGTACCTACAATGAGCAGTTCTTC. Translating it yields CASSFIAGARTYNEQFF.

This clone showed up just a few times. The V gene is TRBV6-2 or TRBV6-3, the J gene TRBJ1-2; D is undetermined. V was shortened by 1 base and J by 8 bases, with 14 bases between the two germline ends. Germline V lookup: CDR1 MNHEY, CDR2 SVGEGT. This CDR3 region has 14 residues. CDR3 amino acids: CASSYFGPGSGYTF. DNA for the CDR3: TGTGCCAGCAGTTACTTTGGACCGGGGAGCGGCTACACCTTC.